The 14 T cell receptor beta chains below all came from one sample that was sequenced in a study of somatic mutations in cytotoxic T cells in rheumatoid arthritis. TCRdb keeps only in-frame clones here, not all; method: immunoSEQ multiplex PCR. The sample carries 13,000 or so clones, 65% to 75% recorded once. The sample consisted of CD8+ T cells sorted from blood. The receptors here all came from an adult with rheumatoid arthritis.

This clone was detected only a few times. The chain uses TRBV4-1 and TRBJ1-4, with a weak D call TRBD1 (5 bases). Germline V gene lookup returns CDR1 MGHRA and CDR2 YSYEKL. The CDR3 runs to 16 residues. V dropped 3 bases and J dropped 5 bases, with 16 bases sitting between them. The CDR3 bases are TGCGCCAGCAGCCATCCGACGGGACGGAGGAATGAAAAACTGTTTTTT. Translated, it gives CASSHPTGRRNEKLFF.

This clone was picked up a small number of times. The chain combines TRBV18 with TRBJ2-2, with TRBD1 as a possible D gene (5 bases). This CDR3 is 19 amino acids long. The germline V gene has CDR1 KGHSH and CDR2 LQKENI. The V end was cut by 4 bases, the J end by 6 bases, with 27 bases between. The CDR3, as DNA: TGTGCCAGCTCACATTTCGAGTCAGGGCCTGACGTTGGTGCCGGGGAGCTGTTTTTT. Translated: CASSHFESGPDVGAGELFF. Supplemented by reference TRBV18 and TRBJ2-2, the full variable domain reads NAGVMQNPRHLVRRRGQEARLRCSPMKGHSHVYWYRQLPEEGLKFMVYLQKENIIDESGMPKERFSAEFPKEGPSILRIQQVVRGDSAAYFCASSHFESGPDVGAGELFFGEGSRLTVL.

This chain links TRBV30 with TRBJ1-5; possibly TRBD1 for D (5 bases). This CDR3 is 14 amino acids long. From germline, CDR1 is GTSNPN and CDR2 SVGIG (reference sequence). Trimming pared 0 bases from V and 7 bases from J, leaving 13 bases between. CDR3 in DNA: TGTGCCTGGAGTGTAGTGCAGGGTGGACAGCCCCAGCATTTT. Its translation is CAWSVVQGGQPQHF. The whole variable domain, filled in from reference TRBV30 and TRBJ1-5, reads SQTIHQWPATLVQPVGSPLSLECTVEGTSNPNLYWYRQAAGRGLQLLFYSVGIGQISSEVPQNLSASRPQDRQFILSSKKLLLSDSGFYLCAWSVVQGGQPQHFGDGTRLSIL.

The CDR3 DNA reads TGTGCCACCAGCAGAGATTCCGGGGGGATCCGGGGAGAGCAGTACTTC. Translation gives CATSRDSGGIRGEQYF. The gene calls are TRBV15 and TRBJ2-7, with 7 nucleotides matching TRBD2. In germline, CDR1 is LNHNV, CDR2 YYDKDF (reference sequence). This CDR3 region has 16 residues. The ends lost 0 bases at V and 7 bases at J; junction bases unmatched: 12. The full variable domain, its missing parts supplied by reference TRBV15 and TRBJ2-7, is DAMVIQNPRYQVTQFGKPVTLSCSQTLNHNVMYWYQQKSSQAPKLLFHYYDKDFNNEADTPDNFQSRRPNTSFCFLDIRSPGLGDTAMYLCATSRDSGGIRGEQYFGPGTRLTVT.

This clone is a singleton in its sample. J is TRBJ1-1 and V is TRBV19; TRBD1 is a possible D gene (6 bases). The CDR3 has 15 amino acids. Germline CDR1 reads LNHDA; CDR2 reads SQIVND (reference sequence). V was clipped by 2 bases and J by 1 base, with 11 bases between them. This CDR3 reads CASSIWGQTNTEAFF. CDR3 bases: TGTGCCAGTAGTATATGGGGGCAGACGAACACTGAAGCTTTCTTT. Combining the CDR3 with reference TRBV19 and TRBJ1-1 gives the whole variable domain DGGITQSPKYLFRKEGQNVTLSCEQNLNHDAMYWYRQDPGQGLRLIYYSQIVNDFQKGDIAEGYSVSREKKESFPLTVTSAQKNPTAFYLCASSIWGQTNTEAFFGQGTRLTVV.

The chain uses TRBV6-6 and TRBJ2-7; D possibly corresponds to TRBD2 (6 bases). With 4 bases removed from V and 7 bases from J, the gap between germline ends came to 11 bases. The CDR3 runs to 12 residues. In germline, CDR1 is MNHNY, CDR2 SVGAGI (reference sequence). CDR3 residues: CASSSVGGEQYF. DNA for the CDR3: TGTGCCAGCAGTTCGGTGGGGGGTGAGCAGTACTTC.

The chain has TRBV27 and TRBJ2-5; TRBD2 matches 9 bases. Germline trimming cut 4 bases from V and 1 base from J; bases unmatched to any gene: 4. The CDR3 spans 15 residues. Germline values: CDR1 MNHEY, CDR2 SMNVEV (reference sequence). CDR3 DNA sequence: TGTGCCAGCAGTTCCCTAGCGGGGCCCCAAGAGACCCAGTACTTC. It specifies CASSSLAGPQETQYF.

V gene TRBV6-5 combines with J gene TRBJ2-1, with TRBD1 identical over 7 bases. Losses at the gene ends were 5 bases for V and 0 bases for J; bases not matched to a gene: 4. Germline values: CDR1 MNHEY, CDR2 SVGAGI. CDR3 size: 15 residues. CDR3 sequence (DNA): TGTGCCAGCAGTCCCGGGGACAGCTCCTACAATGAGCAGTTCTTC. This encodes CASSPGDSSYNEQFF.

The chain combines TRBV27 with TRBJ1-5; TRBD1 is a possible D gene (6 bases). This CDR3 has 16 amino acids. Germline V gene data show CDR1 as MNHEY and CDR2 as SMNVEV (reference sequence). V shed 7 bases and J shed 3 bases, with 19 bases lying between them. The chain's CDR3 is CASNKLSTGNNQPQHF. In DNA, the CDR3 is TGTGCCAGCAACAAACTCTCGACAGGCAACAATCAGCCCCAGCATTTT.

The rearrangement links TRBV27 to TRBJ2-7; D may correspond to TRBD1 or TRBD2 (5 bases each). CDR1 is MNHEY, CDR2 SMNVEV, per germline (reference sequence). CDR3 length equals 13 residues. V was pared by 8 bases and J by 0 bases, with 11 bases between. The CDR3 region is CASSPGASYEQYF. The CDR3, as DNA: TGTGCCAGCTCCCCCGGGGCCTCCTACGAGCAGTACTTC.

The rearrangement joins TRBV10-3 to TRBJ1-3; unclear D gene. The CDR3 is made up of 20 amino acids. The germline V and J ends were trimmed by 4 bases and 1 base, with 26 bases remaining between them. The germline CDR1 and CDR2 sequences are ENHRY and SYGVKD. The DNA of the CDR3 is TGTGCCATCAGTGTGTTGGCCTCAGACCCCCTCGACAATTCTGGAAACACCATATATTTT. Amino acids: CAISVLASDPLDNSGNTIYF.

V usage is TRBV7-9 and J usage is TRBJ2-2; no firm D call. CDR3 length equals 15 residues. Per the germline V gene, CDR1 is SEHNR and CDR2 is FQNEAQ (reference sequence). Trimming cost V 3 bases and J 1 base, with 9 bases left between them. The CDR3 loop is CASSFAYLNTGELFF. CDR3 sequence (DNA): TGTGCCAGCAGCTTTGCTTACCTGAACACCGGGGAGCTGTTTTTT.

CDR3 bases: TGTGCCAGCATAGACAGGCCCTACGAGCAGTACTTC. It specifies CASIDRPYEQYF. This chain connects TRBV6-1 to TRBJ2-7; a possible D gene is TRBD1 (6 bases). This CDR3 comprises 12 residues. Germline CDR1 and CDR2: MNHNS and SASEGT. V lost 7 bases to trimming and J lost 2 bases, with 9 bases between them.

This chain's CDR3 is CASSSIQSLERETQYF. The CDR3 DNA reads TGTGCCAGCAGTTCCATCCAATCCCTCGAACGAGAGACCCAGTACTTC. The V and J genes are TRBV28 and TRBJ2-5; D is unclear. Per the germline V gene, CDR1 is MDHEN and CDR2 is SYDVKM. The CDR3 is 16 residues long. V lost 4 bases and J 4 bases, leaving 19 bases between the germline ends. The full variable domain, completed using reference TRBV28 and TRBJ2-5, is DVKVTQSSRYLVKRTGEKVFLECVQDMDHENMFWYRQDPGLGLRLIYFSYDVKMKEKGDIPEGYSVSREKKERFSLILESASTNQTSMYLCASSSIQSLERETQYFGPGTRLLVL.